The clone carrying this T cell receptor (beta chain) was detected only a few times. This entry comes from a study of T-cell reconstitution after alpha-beta-depleted transplantation in children. Researchers prepared the TCRbeta library using unique molecular identifiers, the study reports. TCRdb passed the PCR reads through MiXCR, listing each CDR3 protein once. Here the sample spans some 340,000 distinct CDR3 sequences, approximately 10% being singletons. Trimming took 5 bases from V and 8 from J; bases not matched to a gene: 7. The CDR3 sequence is 13 residues long. Germline CDR1 is SGHVS and CDR2 is FNYEAQ.

The V call is TRBV7-6, the J call TRBJ2-3; 7 bases are a match to TRBD2. Sequencing was performed on PBMCs from the stem cell graft donor, taken from the stem cell graft. This sequence was found in a human donor who donated a stem cell graft to a child with acute lymphoblastic leukemia. The CDR3 protein is CASSQPSGGTQYF. DNA for the CDR3: TGTGCCAGCAGCCAACCCTCGGGAGGTACGCAGTATTTT.